The T cell receptor (beta chain) under discussion was sequenced for a study of blood T cells in healthy people across ages. The study's findings and limits: The long-lived group displayed more naive CD4+ cells, plus higher diversity, than the aged donors did.

The CDR3 consists of 14 residues. With 7 bases clipped from V and 5 bases from J, the junction kept 6 bases outside the gene matches. Germline CDR1 reads MNHEY; CDR2 reads SVGAGI. Concerning this clonotype itself: The antigen remains unidentified.

The donors, aged roughly 6 to 100, were healthy Caucasians from Russia. Next came a second PCR, run for about 7 to 12 cycles, which used a sample-barcoded 5' primer along with a J-beta primer mix. TCRdb recomputed calls from the 5' RACE reads with MiXCR, one row per CDR3 protein. The table records about 1.8 million distinct CDR3 sequences, roughly 52% of them present only once. This clonotype was obtained from a woman in her 40s in good health. The chain uses TRBV6-5 and TRBJ2-7; 12 bases line up with TRBD2. The sequencing sample was made of blood. CDR3 nucleotide sequence: TGTGCCAGCAACCTAGCGGGGGGGAGGGACGAGCAGTACTTC. Encoded protein: CASNLAGGRDEQYF.